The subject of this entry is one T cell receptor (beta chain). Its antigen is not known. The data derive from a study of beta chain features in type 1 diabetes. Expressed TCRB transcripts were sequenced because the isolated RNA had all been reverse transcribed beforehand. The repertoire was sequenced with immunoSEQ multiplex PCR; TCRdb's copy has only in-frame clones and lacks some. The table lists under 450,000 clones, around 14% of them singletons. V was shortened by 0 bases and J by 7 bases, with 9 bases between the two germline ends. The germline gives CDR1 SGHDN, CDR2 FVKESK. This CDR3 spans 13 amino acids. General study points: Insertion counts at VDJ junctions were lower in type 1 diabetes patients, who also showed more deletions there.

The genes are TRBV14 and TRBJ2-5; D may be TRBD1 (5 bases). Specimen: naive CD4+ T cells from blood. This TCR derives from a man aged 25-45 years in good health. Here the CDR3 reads CASSQDGAATQYF. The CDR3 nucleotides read TGTGCCAGCAGCCAAGATGGGGCTGCGACCCAGTACTTC.